The 20 T cell receptor beta chains given below trace back to one sample, sequenced in a study of T cells after yellow fever vaccination. One entry per CDR3 protein, called by TCRdb with MiXCR from the 5' RACE reads. This table holds around 590,000 distinct CDR3 sequences, 9% to 15% found once. The input for sequencing was PBMCs, taken on the day of the yellow fever booster vaccination. The receptors here all came from a man between 25 and 39 years old who received the YFV17D yellow fever vaccine.

The table lists this clonotype with a few counts. The rearrangement links TRBV7-2 to TRBJ2-1, with TRBD2 matching over 11 bases. This CDR3 is 16 amino acids long. The ends lost 4 bases at V and 4 bases at J; junction bases unmatched: 6. CDR1 is SGHTA and CDR2 is FQGNSA in the germline V gene. CDR3 coding DNA: TGTGCCAGCAGCTCACGAGGGACTAGCGGTTACAATGAGCAGTTCTTC. Protein sequence: CASSSRGTSGYNEQFF.

This clonotype has more than one count but fewer than ten. V gene TRBV6-5 combines with J gene TRBJ2-3; D might be TRBD1 (5 bases). Trimming cost V 2 bases and J 7 bases, with 22 bases left between them. Germline lookup yields CDR1 MNHEY and CDR2 SVGAGI. The CDR3 loop spans 17 amino acids. The CDR3 reads CASSYVYSTVPRNTQYF. CDR3 DNA: TGTGCCAGCAGTTACGTTTACTCGACAGTACCTAGGAATACGCAGTATTTT.

This clonotype occurred a few times. This sequence joins TRBV6-2 or TRBV6-3 and TRBJ2-1; 10 positions match TRBD2. The CDR3 totals 16 residues. V gave up 5 bases and J gave up 1 base; unmatched junction bases: 5. Germline values: CDR1 MNHEY, CDR2 SVGEGT. Here the CDR3 reads CASSKREGLSYNEQFF. The CDR3 bases are TGTGCCAGCAGTAAGCGGGAGGGCCTTTCCTACAATGAGCAGTTCTTC.

This clonotype turned up a few times. The chain has TRBV7-2 and TRBJ2-3; D gene ambiguous. The CDR3 consists of 13 residues. V lost 0 bases and J 5 bases, leaving 6 bases between the germline ends. In germline, CDR1 is SGHTA, CDR2 FQGNSA. In nucleotides, the CDR3 is TGTGCCAGCAGCTTAGCGCAAGGAGATACGCAGTATTTT. This translates into CASSLAQGDTQYF.

The chain links TRBV2 to TRBJ2-1, with D unclear. Trimming took off 9 bases at V and 7 bases at J, with 16 bases between the two ends. There are 13 residues in the CDR3. The germline CDR1 and CDR2 sequences are SNHLY and FYNNEI. The CDR3 spells CARRTALRNEQFF. CDR3 in DNA: TGTGCCAGGAGGACCGCGTTGAGGAATGAGCAGTTCTTC.

This clonotype was counted between two and nine times. The chain uses TRBV5-6 and TRBJ2-5; TRBD2 matches 7 bases. The CDR3 loop spans 14 amino acids. V was pared by 4 bases and J by 5 bases, with 8 bases of the junction left unmatched. Germline CDR1 SGHDT, CDR2 YYEEEE. This chain's CDR3 is CASSVRQGGETQYF. The CDR3 DNA is TGTGCCAGCAGCGTTCGGCAGGGAGGGGAGACCCAGTACTTC. Supplemented by reference TRBV5-6 and TRBJ2-5, the full variable domain reads DAGVTQSPTHLIKTRGQQVTLRCSPKSGHDTVSWYQQALGQGPQFIFQYYEEEERQRGNFPDRFSGHQFPNYSSELNVNALLLGDSALYLCASSVRQGGETQYFGPGTRLLVL.

The V and J genes are TRBV19 and TRBJ2-5, with D unclear. The V end was cut by 4 bases, the J end by 0 bases, with 12 bases between. This CDR3 region has 15 residues. Germline CDR1 LNHDA, CDR2 SQIVND (reference sequence). CDR3 protein: CASSTTRLNQETQYF. In DNA form, the CDR3 reads TGTGCCAGTAGTACCACTCGGTTAAACCAAGAGACCCAGTACTTC.

The rearrangement links TRBV12-3 or TRBV12-4 to TRBJ2-2; D ambiguous. Trimming stripped 8 bases from V and 6 bases from J, with 10 bases between. The CDR3 loop spans 12 amino acids. CDR3 in amino acids: CASGLPPGELFF. CDR3 sequence (DNA): TGTGCCAGCGGCCTCCCCCCCGGGGAGCTGTTTTTT.

The CDR3 here is CATGFRGRQDTQYF. The CDR3 region has the DNA TGTGCCACCGGATTCAGGGGGCGTCAAGATACGCAGTATTTT. The chain couples TRBV28 to TRBJ2-3; 8 nucleotides agree with TRBD1. The CDR3 runs to 14 residues. CDR1 is MDHEN, CDR2 SYDVKM, per germline. V gave up 10 bases and J gave up 5 bases; unmatched junction bases: 11.

This clonotype was found a few times. The chain carries TRBV6-1 and TRBJ2-3; D could derive from TRBD1 or TRBD2 (6 bases each). The length of the CDR3 is 16 residues. CDR1 is MNHNS and CDR2 is SASEGT in the germline V gene. V was clipped by 5 bases and J by 1 base, with 16 bases between them. CDR3 in DNA: TGTGCCAGCAGTCGGGGGCTGGCTAGCGGCACAGATACGCAGTATTTT. Its protein is CASSRGLASGTDTQYF.

This clonotype was seen only a few times. The chain uses TRBV6-2 or TRBV6-3 and TRBJ2-7; no clear D. This CDR3 spans 12 amino acids. V was clipped by 5 bases and J by 2 bases, with 7 bases between them. The germline gives CDR1 MNHEY, CDR2 SVGEGT. CDR3 DNA sequence: TGTGCCAGCAGTCGCCAACCCTACGAGCAGTACTTC. Protein product: CASSRQPYEQYF.

J is TRBJ1-5 and V is TRBV5-1; possibly TRBD1 for D (6 bases). This CDR3 is 15 amino acids long. Germline loops: CDR1 SGHRS, CDR2 YFSETQ. Trimming took off 3 bases at V and 6 bases at J, with 16 bases between the two ends. Written as DNA, the CDR3 is TGCGCCAGCAGCTCGACAGGAGGGTCGGGTCAGCCCCAGCATTTT. Translated: CASSSTGGSGQPQHF.

This chain links TRBV12-3 or TRBV12-4 with TRBJ2-5; D is unresolved. The CDR3 is made up of 15 amino acids. V was trimmed by 3 bases and J by 6 bases, leaving 17 bases between them. In DNA form, the CDR3 reads TGTGCCAGCAGTTTCGCTGCCCAATTGGGGAAGACCCAGTACTTC. Amino acid sequence: CASSFAAQLGKTQYF.

This sequence joins TRBV11-3 and TRBJ2-2; 9 bases match TRBD1. Germline CDR1 SGHNT, CDR2 YENEEA. The V segment lost 2 bases and the J segment 5 bases; nucleotides outside the gene matches: 6. This CDR3 contains 16 residues. CDR3 region: CASSLRTGVLTGELFF. The CDR3 DNA sequence: TGTGCCAGCAGCTTACGGACAGGGGTTTTGACCGGGGAGCTGTTTTTT.

This clonotype was detected many times. The rearrangement uses TRBV15 and TRBJ2-5; D is possibly TRBD1 or TRBD2 (5 bases each). The germline V and J ends were trimmed by 0 bases and 7 bases, with 12 bases remaining between them. The germline gives CDR1 LNHNV, CDR2 YYDKDF (reference sequence). The length of the CDR3 is 14 residues. CDR3 DNA: TGTGCCACCAGCAGAGATCCTGGGGGTGGGACCCAGTACTTC. Its protein is CATSRDPGGGTQYF.

This clonotype was picked up a small number of times. V usage is TRBV7-3 and J usage is TRBJ2-3; D unresolved. Germline assignment: CDR1 SGHTA and CDR2 FQGTGA. Trimming pared 6 bases from V and 6 bases from J, leaving 16 bases between. This CDR3 has 14 amino acids. This CDR3 is CASSRFGRLDTQYF. DNA of the CDR3: TGTGCCAGCAGTCGTTTCGGCAGGCTGGATACGCAGTATTTT.

The chain uses TRBV10-2 and TRBJ2-3, with D possibly being TRBD1 (5 bases). This CDR3 is 14 amino acids long. CDR1 is WSHSY, CDR2 SAAADI, per germline. With 5 bases removed from V and 2 bases from J, the gap between germline ends came to 11 bases. In nucleotides, the CDR3 is TGCGCCAGCAGTAACCGTGGGGCCACAGATACGCAGTATTTT. Its translation is CASSNRGATDTQYF.

This clonotype occurred a few times. The V gene is TRBV6-6, the J gene TRBJ1-1, with D uncertain. V was clipped by 7 bases and J by 0 bases, with 6 bases between them. CDR1 MNHNY and CDR2 SVGAGI come from the germline V gene (reference sequence). CDR3 length: 12 amino acids. In DNA, the CDR3 is TGTGCCAGCAAGGTGATGAACACTGAAGCTTTCTTT. It encodes CASKVMNTEAFF.

This clonotype was seen more than once but under ten times. This sequence joins TRBV29-1 and TRBJ2-1; TRBD1 agrees at 9 bases. The V segment lost 3 bases and the J segment 1 base; nucleotides outside the gene matches: 4. Germline V lookup: CDR1 SQVTM, CDR2 ANQGSEA. This CDR3 spans 15 amino acids. The DNA for the CDR3 is TGCAGCGTTGAGTTGGGGACAGGGTCCTACAATGAGCAGTTCTTC. It translates to CSVELGTGSYNEQFF.

This sequence joins TRBV10-3 and TRBJ1-6; D is perhaps TRBD1 (5 bases). In germline, CDR1 is ENHRY, CDR2 SYGVKD. Trimming took 8 bases from V and 8 from J, leaving 19 bases between them. This CDR3 region has 15 residues. The CDR3 region has the DNA TGTGCCATCGGATTAGGAGGCAGGGTCGATTCACCCCTCCACTTT. It specifies CAIGLGGRVDSPLHF.